The clone carrying this T cell receptor beta chain has a count of ten or more. This sample was included in a study of Graves' ophthalmopathy and Graves' hyperthyroidism. Where ophthalmopathy was present, donors had moderate-to-severe activity, CAS ≥3, NOSPECS ≥4 and duration under 3 months. Amplification of TCR beta CDR3 regions used RNA transcripts. Investigators did first-round RT-PCR with HTBI primers, then second-round multiplex PCR. TCRdb recomputed calls from the multiplex PCR reads with MiXCR, one row per CDR3 protein. Seen here are 200,000 to 250,000 distinct CDR3 sequences, 20% to 25% observed once, and the top ten hold around two fifths. Sequencing was carried out using peripheral blood. This clonotype was sampled from a woman in her forties or fifties with Graves' ophthalmopathy.

CDR3 in DNA: TGTGCCAGCAGCTCGGAGCTACTTACTAATGAGCAGTTCTTC. Translating it yields CASSSELLTNEQFF. The chain has TRBV7-3 and TRBJ2-1; D not resolved. Trimming pared 4 bases from V and 7 bases from J, leaving 14 bases between. Germline-derived CDR1 and CDR2 are SGHTA and FQGTGA. This CDR3 has 14 amino acids. Together with reference TRBV7-3 and TRBJ2-1, the CDR3 gives the full variable domain: GAGVSQTPSNKVTEKGKYVELRCDPISGHTALYWYRQSLGQGPEFLIYFQGTGAADDSGLPNDRFFAVRPEGSVSTLKIQRTERGDSAVYLCASSSELLTNEQFFGPGTRLTVL.